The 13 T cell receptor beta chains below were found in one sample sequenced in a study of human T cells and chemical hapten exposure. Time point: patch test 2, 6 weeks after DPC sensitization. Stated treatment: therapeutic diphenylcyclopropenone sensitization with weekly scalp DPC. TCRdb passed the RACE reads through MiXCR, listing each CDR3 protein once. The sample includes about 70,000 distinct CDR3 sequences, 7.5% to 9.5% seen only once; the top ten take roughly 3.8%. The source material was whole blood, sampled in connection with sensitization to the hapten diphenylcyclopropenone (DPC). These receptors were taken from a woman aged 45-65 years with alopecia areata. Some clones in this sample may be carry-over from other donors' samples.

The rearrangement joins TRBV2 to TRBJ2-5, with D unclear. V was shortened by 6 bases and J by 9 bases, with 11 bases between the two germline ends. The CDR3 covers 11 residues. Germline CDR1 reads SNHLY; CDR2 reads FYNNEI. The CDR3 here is CASRGLPAQYF. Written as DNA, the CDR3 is TGTGCCAGCAGAGGGTTGCCCGCCCAGTACTTC.

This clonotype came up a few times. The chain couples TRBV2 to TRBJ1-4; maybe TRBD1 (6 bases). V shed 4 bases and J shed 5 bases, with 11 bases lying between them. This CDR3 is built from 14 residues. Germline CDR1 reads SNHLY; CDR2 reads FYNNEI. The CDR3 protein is CASSGQVGNEKLFF. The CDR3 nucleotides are TGTGCCAGCAGTGGACAGGTTGGGAATGAAAAACTGTTTTTT.

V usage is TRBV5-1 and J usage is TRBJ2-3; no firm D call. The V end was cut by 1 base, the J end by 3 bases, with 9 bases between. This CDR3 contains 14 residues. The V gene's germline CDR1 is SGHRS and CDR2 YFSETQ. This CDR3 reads CASSLTTKTDTQYF. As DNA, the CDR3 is TGCGCCAGCAGCTTGACGACGAAGACAGATACGCAGTATTTT.

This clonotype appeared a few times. CDR3 residues: CSLPGTGQNTRQPQHF. The CDR3 DNA reads TGCAGCCTTCCCGGGACAGGGCAAAATACGCGTCAGCCCCAGCATTTT. The V and J genes are TRBV20-1 and TRBJ1-5; 9 bases align to TRBD1. The germline V gene has CDR1 DFQATT and CDR2 SNEGSKA (reference sequence). The CDR3 length is 16 residues.

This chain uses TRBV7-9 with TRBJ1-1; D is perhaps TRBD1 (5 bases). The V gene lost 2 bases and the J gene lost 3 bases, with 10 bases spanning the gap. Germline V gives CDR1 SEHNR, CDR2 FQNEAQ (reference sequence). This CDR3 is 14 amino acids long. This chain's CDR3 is CASSLSQGHTEAFF. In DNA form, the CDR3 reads TGTGCCAGCAGCTTAAGTCAGGGACACACTGAAGCTTTCTTT.

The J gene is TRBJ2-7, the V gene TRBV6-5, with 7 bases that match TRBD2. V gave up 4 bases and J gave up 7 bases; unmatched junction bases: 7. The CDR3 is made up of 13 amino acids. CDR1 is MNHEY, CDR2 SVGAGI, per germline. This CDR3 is CASSSGRDREQYF. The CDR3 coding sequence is TGTGCCAGCAGTTCAGGGAGGGATAGGGAGCAGTACTTC.

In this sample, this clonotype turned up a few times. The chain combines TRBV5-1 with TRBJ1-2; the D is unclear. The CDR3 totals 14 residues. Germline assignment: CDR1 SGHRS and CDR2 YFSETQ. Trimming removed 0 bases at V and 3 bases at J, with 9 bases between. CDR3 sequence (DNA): TGCGCCAGCAGCTTGGTTGGCGGCGACTATGGCTACACCTTC. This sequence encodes CASSLVGGDYGYTF.

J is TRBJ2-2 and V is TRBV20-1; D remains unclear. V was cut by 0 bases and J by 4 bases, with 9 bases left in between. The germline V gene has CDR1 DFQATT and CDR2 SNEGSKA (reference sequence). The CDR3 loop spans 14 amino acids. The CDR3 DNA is TGCAGTGCTAGAGATTGGCTCTTCACCGGGGAGCTGTTTTTT. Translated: CSARDWLFTGELFF.

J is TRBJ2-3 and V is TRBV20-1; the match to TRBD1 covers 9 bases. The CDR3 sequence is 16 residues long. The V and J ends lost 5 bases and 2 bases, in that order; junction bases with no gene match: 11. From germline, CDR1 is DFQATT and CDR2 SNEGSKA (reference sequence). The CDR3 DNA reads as TGCAGTGCTCCACCAGCGGACAGGGGAGCCACAGATACGCAGTATTTT. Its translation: CSAPPADRGATDTQYF.

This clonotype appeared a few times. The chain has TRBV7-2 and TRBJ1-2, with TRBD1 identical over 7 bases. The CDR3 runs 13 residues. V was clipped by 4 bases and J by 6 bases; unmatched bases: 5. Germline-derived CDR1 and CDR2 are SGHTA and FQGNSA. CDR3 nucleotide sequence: TGTGCCAGCAGCTCGACAGGGATGGATGGCTACACCTTC. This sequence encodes CASSSTGMDGYTF.

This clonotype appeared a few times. The CDR3 sequence: CASSTKGFYGYTF. CDR3 nucleotides: TGTGCCAGCAGCACGAAGGGGTTCTATGGCTACACCTTC. The J gene is TRBJ1-2, the V gene TRBV13; D possibly corresponds to TRBD1 (5 bases). Trimming shortened V by 5 bases and J by 4 bases, and 11 bases separated the two germline ends. The germline V gene has CDR1 PRHDT and CDR2 FYEKMQ (reference sequence). This CDR3 spans 13 amino acids. Drawing the rest from reference TRBV13 and TRBJ1-2, the complete variable domain is AAGVIQSPRHLIKEKRETATLKCYPIPRHDTVYWYQQGPGQDPQFLISFYEKMQSDKGSIPDRFSAQQFSDYHSELNMSSLELGDSALYFCASSTKGFYGYTFGSGTRLTVV.

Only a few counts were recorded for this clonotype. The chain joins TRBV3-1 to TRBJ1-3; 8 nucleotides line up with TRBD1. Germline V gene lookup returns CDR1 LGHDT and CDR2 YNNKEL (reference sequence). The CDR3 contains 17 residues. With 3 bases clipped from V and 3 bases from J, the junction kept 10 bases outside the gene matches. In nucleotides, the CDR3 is TGTGCCAGCAGCCATTCACCGACAGGGGTAATTGGAAACACCATATATTTT. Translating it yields CASSHSPTGVIGNTIYF.

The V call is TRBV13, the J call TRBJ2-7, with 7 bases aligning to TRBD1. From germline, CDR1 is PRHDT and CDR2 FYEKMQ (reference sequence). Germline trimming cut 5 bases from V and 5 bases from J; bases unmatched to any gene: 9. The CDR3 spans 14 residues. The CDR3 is CASSPAWDRDEQYF. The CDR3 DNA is TGTGCCAGCAGCCCAGCCTGGGACAGAGACGAGCAGTACTTC.